The next 31 T cell receptor beta chains were all read from a single sample in a study of T cell responses to AZD1222 COVID-19 vaccine. Measured with immunoSEQ multiplex PCR; TCRdb has only the in-frame clones, and not every one. The sample has about 160,000 clones, 90% seen once. Source: peripheral blood, taken 28 days after the second AZD1222 dose. These receptor sequences come from an adult who received the AZD1222 COVID-19 vaccine.

This chain uses TRBV5-4 with TRBJ2-3; tentative D call: TRBD1 (6 bases). The CDR3 runs to 17 residues. Trimming removed 4 bases at V and 0 bases at J, with 18 bases between. Germline V gene sequence: CDR1 SGHNT, CDR2 YYREEE (reference sequence). CDR3 in amino acids: CASSLPGRQGSTDTQYF. CDR3 nucleotide sequence: TGTGCCAGCAGCCTCCCTGGGCGGCAGGGGAGCACAGATACGCAGTATTTT. The complete variable domain, with remaining parts taken from reference TRBV5-4 and TRBJ2-3, reads ETGVTQSPTHLIKTRGQQVTLRCSSQSGHNTVSWYQQALGQGPQFIFQYYREEENGRGNFPPRFSGLQFPNYSSELNVNALELDDSALYLCASSLPGRQGSTDTQYFGPGTRLTVL.

The table lists this clone with a count of one. The rearrangement joins TRBV5-5 to TRBJ2-5; the match to TRBD2 covers 9 bases. CDR1 and CDR2 (germline): SGHKS, YYEKEE (reference sequence). The CDR3 extends over 15 amino acids. The trim removed 0 bases at V and 4 bases at J, leaving 4 bases unmatched. CDR3 in DNA: TGTGCCAGCAGCTTGGAGGCGGGGGGGGCAGAGACCCAGTACTTC. Protein product: CASSLEAGGAETQYF.

The genes are TRBV29-1 and TRBJ1-5; weak D call: TRBD1 (5 bases). V was cut by 6 bases and J by 2 bases, with 17 bases left in between. This CDR3 has 15 residues. Germline V gene lookup returns CDR1 SQVTM and CDR2 ANQGSEA. In nucleotides, the CDR3 is TGCAGCGTGACCTTGGGGGGAGTGGGCAATCAGCCCCAGCATTTT. Translation gives CSVTLGGVGNQPQHF.

This clone came up once. This chain links TRBV11-2 with TRBJ1-1; TRBD1 aligns across 9 bases. V shed 6 bases and J 5 bases; nucleotides not matched to a gene: 7. The CDR3 covers 14 residues. CDR1 and CDR2 from the germline V gene are SGHAT and FQNNGV. CDR3 region: CASRSGTGLTEAFF. The CDR3 nucleotides read TGTGCCAGCAGGTCGGGGACAGGGTTAACTGAAGCTTTCTTT.

A few counts support this clone. The chain links TRBV7-6 to TRBJ2-1; possibly TRBD1 or TRBD2 for D (5 bases each). Trimming removed 5 bases from V and 5 bases from J, with 19 bases in between. Germline values: CDR1 SGHVS, CDR2 FNYEAQ. The length of the CDR3 is 16 residues. The CDR3 DNA reads TGTGCCAGCAGCCCCCCCCGGGGCGAAACCCACAATGAGCAGTTCTTC. Amino acids: CASSPPRGETHNEQFF. Based on the CDR3 plus reference TRBV7-6 and TRBJ2-1, the full variable domain is GAGVSQSPRYKVTKRGQDVALRCDPISGHVSLYWYRQALGQGPEFLTYFNYEAQQDKSGLPNDRFSAERPEGSISTLTIQRTEQRDSAMYRCASSPPRGETHNEQFFGPGTRLTVL.

V usage is TRBV5-1 and J usage is TRBJ2-3, with TRBD2 matching 9 bases. V trimming: 1 base; J trimming: 0 bases; junction bases outside the gene matches: 3. Germline lookup yields CDR1 SGHRS and CDR2 YFSETQ. The CDR3 runs 16 residues. CDR3 DNA sequence: TGCGCCAGCAGCTTGATCACTAGCGGGAGCACAGATACGCAGTATTTT. Protein: CASSLITSGSTDTQYF. Full variable domain (remainder filled in from reference TRBV5-1 and TRBJ2-3): KAGVTQTPRYLIKTRGQQVTLSCSPISGHRSVSWYQQTPGQGLQFLFEYFSETQRNKGNFPGRFSGRQFSNSRSEMNVSTLELGDSALYLCASSLITSGSTDTQYFGPGTRLTVL.

This chain joins TRBV5-4 and TRBJ2-1; D not resolved. Germline assignment: CDR1 SGHNT and CDR2 YYREEE (reference sequence). V lost 0 bases and J lost 3, with 13 bases in between. The CDR3 is 16 residues long. The CDR3 reads CASSLAGTVVYNEQFF. CDR3 nucleotides: TGTGCCAGCAGCTTGGCCGGAACGGTAGTCTACAATGAGCAGTTCTTC.

CDR3 in DNA: TGCGCCAGCAGCCCAGGACTAGCGGGGGCCAAAAACATTCAGTACTTC. This sequence encodes CASSPGLAGAKNIQYF. This rearrangement joins TRBV5-1 to TRBJ2-4; 12 positions agree with TRBD2. V shed 4 bases and J 1 base; nucleotides not matched to a gene: 3. Germline V gives CDR1 SGHRS, CDR2 YFSETQ. The CDR3 has 16 amino acids.

The chain is built from TRBV6-1 and TRBJ1-5; the D is unclear. The CDR3 spans 15 residues. Germline CDR1 and CDR2: MNHNS and SASEGT. Trimming removed 3 bases from V and 0 bases from J, with 9 bases in between. The DNA for the CDR3 is TGTGCCAGCAGTGATACAGAGTATAGCAATCAGCCCCAGCATTTT. Translated: CASSDTEYSNQPQHF.

The V and J genes are TRBV12-3 or TRBV12-4 and TRBJ2-1, with D possibly being TRBD1 (6 bases). Between the trimmed V and J ends, which lost 6 bases and 11 bases, there was a span of 17 bases. There are 13 residues in the CDR3. This chain's CDR3 is CASRTGTRGQQFF. The CDR3 DNA reads TGTGCCAGCAGGACAGGCACTAGGGGCCAGCAGTTCTTC.

The chain employs TRBV5-4 and TRBJ2-2; D gene ambiguous. CDR1 and CDR2 from the germline V gene are SGHNT and YYREEE (reference sequence). The CDR3 is made up of 12 amino acids. V was clipped by 4 bases and J by 5 bases, with 6 bases between them. The CDR3 sequence is CASSPYTGELFF. DNA for the CDR3: TGTGCCAGCAGCCCTTATACCGGGGAGCTGTTTTTT.

The V call is TRBV30, the J call TRBJ1-6; TRBD1 agrees at 9 bases. With 3 bases clipped from V and 8 bases from J, the junction kept 2 bases outside the gene matches. CDR3 length: 13 residues. CDR1 is GTSNPN, CDR2 SVGIG, per germline (reference sequence). CDR3 nucleotide sequence: TGTGCCTGGAGCAGACAGGGGGATTCACCCCTCCACTTT. This codes for CAWSRQGDSPLHF. The full variable domain, its missing parts supplied by reference TRBV30 and TRBJ1-6, is SQTIHQWPATLVQPVGSPLSLECTVEGTSNPNLYWYRQAAGRGLQLLFYSVGIGQISSEVPQNLSASRPQDRQFILSSKKLLLSDSGFYLCAWSRQGDSPLHFGNGTRLTVT.

The chain carries TRBV30 and TRBJ2-3; possible D gene TRBD2, 5 bases. Trimming removed 3 bases at V and 5 bases at J, with 6 bases between. This CDR3 is built from 11 residues. Germline values: CDR1 GTSNPN, CDR2 SVGIG (reference sequence). As DNA, the CDR3 is TGTGCCTGGAGCGAGGGAGATACGCAGTATTTT. It codes for CAWSEGDTQYF.

This rearrangement joins TRBV6-5 to TRBJ2-1, with 7 bases lining up with TRBD2. Looked up from germline, CDR1 is MNHEY and CDR2 is SVGAGI. This CDR3 spans 16 amino acids. The junction had 9 bases not matched to a gene; V was cut back by 4 bases and J by 3 bases. The CDR3 protein is CASSSGWEGDYNEQFF. The CDR3 bases are TGTGCCAGCAGTTCTGGGTGGGAGGGTGACTACAATGAGCAGTTCTTC.

The CDR3: CATRPGWASGRGGTDTQYF. The CDR3 region has the DNA TGTGCCACCCGACCTGGATGGGCTAGCGGGAGAGGTGGAACAGATACGCAGTATTTT. The V call is TRBV15, the J call TRBJ2-3; 10 bases align to TRBD2. The CDR3 is 19 residues long. The V and J ends lost 8 bases and 3 bases, in that order; junction bases with no gene match: 20. CDR1 and CDR2 (germline): LNHNV, YYDKDF (reference sequence).

The genes are TRBV5-1 and TRBJ2-2; 12 bases match TRBD2. The CDR3 spans 16 residues. Trimming removed 4 bases from V and 5 bases from J; junction bases left unmatched: 6. Germline values: CDR1 SGHRS, CDR2 YFSETQ. CDR3 residues: CASSDGGLAGTGELFF. Here the CDR3 DNA reads TGCGCCAGCAGCGACGGCGGACTAGCGGGGACCGGGGAGCTGTTTTTT.

The V call is TRBV27, the J call TRBJ1-2; D not resolved. The ends were cut back, 2 bases at V and 5 bases at J, with 9 bases in the middle. CDR1 is MNHEY, CDR2 SMNVEV, per germline (reference sequence). CDR3 length equals 13 residues. The CDR3 loop reads CASSLGQLYGYTF. In DNA, the CDR3 is TGTGCCAGCAGTTTAGGGCAGCTATATGGCTACACCTTC.

The V and J genes are TRBV7-9 and TRBJ2-3; 8 bases match TRBD2. Germline CDR1 SEHNR, CDR2 FQNEAQ (reference sequence). The junction had 3 bases not matched to a gene; V was cut back by 3 bases and J by 1 base. There are 15 residues in the CDR3. CDR3 in amino acids: CASSFSGIGTDTQYF. The CDR3 DNA follows: TGTGCCAGCAGCTTTAGCGGGATCGGCACAGATACGCAGTATTTT. Filled out from reference TRBV7-9 and TRBJ2-3, the complete variable domain reads DTGVSQNPRHKITKRGQNVTFRCDPISEHNRLYWYRQTLGQGPEFLTYFQNEAQLEKSRLLSDRFSAERPKGSFSTLEIQRTEQGDSAMYLCASSFSGIGTDTQYFGPGTRLTVL.

This clone was seen once. This chain uses TRBV27 with TRBJ1-4; D possibly corresponds to TRBD1 (5 bases). The CDR3 is made up of 15 amino acids. V was trimmed by 2 bases and J by 0 bases, leaving 7 bases between them. Looked up from germline, CDR1 is MNHEY and CDR2 is SMNVEV (reference sequence). CDR3 sequence reads: CASSLGTATNEKLFF. The CDR3 DNA is TGTGCCAGCAGTTTAGGGACGGCAACTAATGAAAAACTGTTTTTT. Full variable domain (outside the CDR3, taken from reference TRBV27 and TRBJ1-4): EAQVTQNPRYLITVTGKKLTVTCSQNMNHEYMSWYRQDPGLGLRQIYYSMNVEVTDKGDVPEGYKVSRKEKRNFPLILESPSPNQTSLYFCASSLGTATNEKLFFGSGTQLSVL.

The chain joins TRBV19 to TRBJ2-2; TRBD2 matches at 7 bases. V lost 3 bases, J lost 6 bases, and 4 bases stayed unmatched. From germline, CDR1 is LNHDA and CDR2 SQIVND (reference sequence). This CDR3 spans 14 amino acids. CDR3 coding DNA: TGTGCCAGTAGTATCGGGGGAGGGCCCGGGGAGCTGTTTTTT. This translates into CASSIGGGPGELFF.

The CDR3 region is CASSQGLQANGYTF. The CDR3 nucleotides are TGCGCCAGCAGCCAAGGGTTACAGGCCAATGGCTACACCTTC. The chain couples TRBV4-1 to TRBJ1-2; tentative D call: TRBD1 (5 bases). Trimming removed 1 base from V and 6 bases from J, with 12 bases in between. The germline CDR1 and CDR2 sequences are MGHRA and YSYEKL. The CDR3 extends over 14 amino acids.

This clone occurred once. This chain joins TRBV3-1 (or the pseudogene TRBV3-2) and TRBJ1-2; TRBD1 might be the D (5 bases). This CDR3 contains 15 residues. Germline CDR1 is LGHDT and CDR2 is YNNKEL (reference sequence). V lost 0 bases and J lost 7, with 15 bases in between. CDR3 in amino acids: CASSQDLRVSSGYTF. The CDR3 bases are TGTGCCAGCAGCCAAGACCTCAGGGTTTCGAGTGGCTACACCTTC.

The chain employs TRBV29-1 and TRBJ2-5; no clear D gene. In germline, CDR1 is SQVTM, CDR2 ANQGSEA. Trimming pared 2 bases from V and 7 bases from J, leaving 8 bases between. The CDR3 has 11 amino acids. In nucleotides, the CDR3 is TGCAGCGTTGAAACGTGGGGGACCCAGTACTTC. Translated: CSVETWGTQYF.

The chain is built from TRBV19 and TRBJ2-1, with D possibly being TRBD2 (5 bases). The CDR3 sequence is 16 residues long. Trimming cost V 2 bases and J 6 bases, with 17 bases left between them. Germline CDR1 reads LNHDA; CDR2 reads SQIVND (reference sequence). The CDR3 DNA reads TGTGCCAGTAGTATACTTAGGGCGGGCTTGATCAATGAGCAGTTCTTC. As protein: CASSILRAGLINEQFF.

This clone was picked up one time. J is TRBJ1-2 and V is TRBV9; D remains ambiguous. CDR1 is SGDLS and CDR2 is YYNGEE in the germline V gene. Deletions cut 2 bases from V and 5 bases from J, with 7 bases between. CDR3 size: 12 residues. For the CDR3, the DNA is TGTGCCAGCAGCGTGGAGACATATGGCTACACCTTC. This translates into CASSVETYGYTF.

This sequence joins TRBV7-2 and TRBJ1-6; the D is unclear. The germline gives CDR1 SGHTA, CDR2 FQGNSA. Trimming shortened V by 2 bases and J by 2 bases, and 1 base separated the two germline ends. The CDR3 runs to 13 residues. CDR3 amino acids: CASSLTYNSPLHF. Here the CDR3 DNA reads TGTGCCAGCAGCTTAACCTATAATTCACCCCTCCACTTT. Combining the CDR3 with reference TRBV7-2 and TRBJ1-6 gives the whole variable domain GAGVSQSPSNKVTEKGKDVELRCDPISGHTALYWYRQSLGQGLEFLIYFQGNSAPDKSGLPSDRFSAERTGGSVSTLTIQRTQQEDSAVYLCASSLTYNSPLHFGNGTRLTVT.

This clone turned up a few times. This rearrangement joins TRBV2 to TRBJ1-2, with 9 bases fitting TRBD1. This CDR3 comprises 16 residues. V dropped 5 bases and J dropped 0; count of bases not matched to a gene: 7. The germline gives CDR1 SNHLY, CDR2 FYNNEI. CDR3 coding DNA: TGTGCCAGCAGTCGGGGACAGGGAAACCCTAACTATGGCTACACCTTC. Translating it yields CASSRGQGNPNYGYTF.

The chain combines TRBV4-1 with TRBJ1-1; D is possibly TRBD1 (5 bases). Germline V gives CDR1 MGHRA, CDR2 YSYEKL. The CDR3 sequence is 15 residues long. Deletions cut 0 bases from V and 4 bases from J, with 12 bases between. This chain's CDR3 is CASSQDGSGGTEAFF. CDR3 coding DNA: TGCGCCAGCAGCCAAGACGGGTCCGGGGGCACTGAAGCTTTCTTT.

This chain uses TRBV27 with TRBJ2-3, with 9 bases lining up with TRBD2. CDR1 is MNHEY, CDR2 SMNVEV, per germline (reference sequence). The junction had 5 bases not matched to a gene; V was cut back by 4 bases and J by 0 bases. The CDR3 sequence is 16 residues long. CDR3 in DNA: TGTGCCAGCAGTTCCGGGACTAGCCTGAGCACAGATACGCAGTATTTT. It encodes CASSSGTSLSTDTQYF.

V is TRBV18 and J is TRBJ2-3; 10 bases map to TRBD1. The CDR3 is 16 amino acids. Per the germline V gene, CDR1 is KGHSH and CDR2 is LQKENI. V lost 5 bases, J lost 0 bases, and 5 bases stayed unmatched. This CDR3 is CASSSGQGTSTDTQYF. CDR3 DNA: TGTGCCAGCTCATCGGGACAGGGGACAAGCACAGATACGCAGTATTTT.

This chain connects TRBV10-3 to TRBJ1-6, with D possibly being TRBD1 (6 bases). The CDR3 runs 16 residues. Germline V CDR1 and CDR2: ENHRY, SYGVKD. V gave up 5 bases and J gave up 6 bases, with 17 bases separating them. CDR3: CAISQLTGSVNSPLHF. The DNA of the CDR3 is TGTGCCATCAGTCAATTGACAGGATCCGTTAATTCACCCCTCCACTTT.